Listed below are T cell receptor beta chains from one sample, sequenced in a study of cytomegalovirus exposure and HLA in healthy donors. TCRdb's table, derived via immunoSEQ multiplex PCR, lists solely in-frame clones and lacks some. Here the sample spans about 190,000 clones, approximately 81% being singletons. Material for sequencing was PBMCs. These TCRs come from a man aged 50 or older in good health and CMV-seronegative. Each CDR3 is given with its conserved first and last residue.

v_gene	j_gene	CDR3aa
TRBV7-8	TRBJ1-3	CASSPPGQGSGNTIYF
TRBV30	TRBJ2-6	CAWSVLGAFGANVLTF
TRBV5-4	TRBJ1-6	CASSSRGRRDSPLHF
TRBV19	TRBJ1-5	CASKKPGTGDLGNQPQHF
TRBV7-8	TRBJ2-1	CASSTYFPTSAYNEQFF
TRBV5-1	TRBJ1-1	CASSLGGPGGTEAFF
TRBV6-1	-	CASSEEGAYEQYF
TRBV5-1	-	CASSLSIGTGGSYEQYF
TRBV4-1	TRBJ2-3	CASSQATGGPGYF
TRBV7-9	TRBJ1-2	CASSRAPGGLGYTF
TRBV18	TRBJ2-1	CASSPSSYNEQFF
TRBV7-9	TRBJ2-1	CASSPLEGGDEPFF
TRBV9	TRBJ2-5	CASSEGGTGTQYF
TRBV5-6	TRBJ2-7	CASSWGTGGYNEQYF
TRBV6-1	TRBJ1-3	CASSEVHFRAGERNTIYF
TRBV12-5	TRBJ1-1	CASGRGLGAGTEAFF
TRBV7-9	TRBJ1-6	CASSLEGANSPLHF
TRBV19	TRBJ2-5	CASRGGWGETQYF
TRBV6-5	TRBJ1-4	CASRPTYSEKLFF
TRBV19	TRBJ1-4	CASGLNEKLFF
TRBV5-6	TRBJ1-4	CASSSLWTGGREKLFF
TRBV5-1	TRBJ2-5	CASSPQGTETQYF
TRBV2	TRBJ1-1	CASSATTGPVPEAFF
TRBV5-1	TRBJ2-1	CASSGGTGISGGRFF
TRBV6-5	TRBJ1-1	CASTYSRSTEAFF
TRBV27	TRBJ1-6	CASSLLQGRSPLHF
TRBV4-3	TRBJ2-7	CASSQERGQARMQYF
TRBV7-9	TRBJ2-1	CASSLRSGGLDEQFF
TRBV7-9	TRBJ1-1	CASTEQHTEAFF
TRBV5-1	TRBJ1-2	CASSPGTVYGYTF
TRBV6-5	TRBJ1-2	CASSYSRQYGRYTF
TRBV10-3	TRBJ2-3	CATLESGTDTQYF
TRBV9	TRBJ2-3	CASSSAGGPGDTQYF
TRBV11-3	TRBJ2-5	CASSFGVETQYF
TRBV12-5	TRBJ1-5	CASGSQVNHQPQHF
TRBV11-2	TRBJ2-3	CASSSPGTVKGTDTQYF
TRBV6-5	TRBJ2-5	CASSYGQGIQTQYF
TRBV19	TRBJ2-1	CASLDDRGYNEQFF
TRBV28	TRBJ1-6	CASSLRDNSPLHF
TRBV12-5	TRBJ1-4	CASGLVFRGNEKLFF
TRBV7-9	TRBJ1-1	CASSLLGGPVTEAFF
TRBV7-9	TRBJ2-5	CASSADRGQRETQYF
TRBV27	TRBJ2-2	CASSYRLSGELFF
TRBV4-1	TRBJ1-3	CASSQTGTSGNTIYF
TRBV9	TRBJ2-2	CASSVFQGITGELFF
TRBV15	TRBJ1-1	CATSRAEGNEAFF
TRBV19	TRBJ2-2	CASSIETGGTGELFF